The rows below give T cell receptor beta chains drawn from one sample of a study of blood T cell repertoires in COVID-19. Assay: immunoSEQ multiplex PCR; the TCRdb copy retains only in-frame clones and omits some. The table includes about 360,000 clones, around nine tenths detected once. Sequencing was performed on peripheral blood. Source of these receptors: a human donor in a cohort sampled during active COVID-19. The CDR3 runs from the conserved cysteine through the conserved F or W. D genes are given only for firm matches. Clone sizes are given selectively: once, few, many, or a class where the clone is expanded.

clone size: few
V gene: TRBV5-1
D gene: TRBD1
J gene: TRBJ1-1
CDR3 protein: CASSKRQGTSTEAFF
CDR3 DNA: TGCGCCAGCAGCAAACGACAGGGGACGAGCACTGAAGCTTTCTTT

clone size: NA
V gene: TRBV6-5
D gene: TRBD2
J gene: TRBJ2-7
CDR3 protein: CALRTSGSYEQYF
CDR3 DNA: TGTGCCCTCCGGACTAGCGGCTCCTACGAGCAGTACTTC

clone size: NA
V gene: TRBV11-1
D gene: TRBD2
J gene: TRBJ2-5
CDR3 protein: CASSSTSRTSWTQYF
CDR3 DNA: TGTGCCAGCAGCTCGACTAGCAGGACCTCTTGGACCCAGTACTTC

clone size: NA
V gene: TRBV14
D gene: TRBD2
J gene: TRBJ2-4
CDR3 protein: CASSPSRLAGGTLAKNIQYF
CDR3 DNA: TGTGCCAGCAGCCCATCCCGCCTAGCGGGAGGGACCTTGGCCAAAAACATTCAGTACTTC

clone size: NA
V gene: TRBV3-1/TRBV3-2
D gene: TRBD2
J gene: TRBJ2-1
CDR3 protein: CASSQAGGYNEQFF
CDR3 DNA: TGTGCCAGCAGCCAAGCGGGAGGGTACAATGAGCAGTTCTTC

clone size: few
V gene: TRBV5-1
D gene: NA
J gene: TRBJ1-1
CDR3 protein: CASSSTEMNTEAFF
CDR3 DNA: TGCGCCAGCAGCTCCACAGAGATGAACACTGAAGCTTTCTTT

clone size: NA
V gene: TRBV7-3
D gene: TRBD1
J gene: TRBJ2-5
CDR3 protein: CASSWDRVGTQYF
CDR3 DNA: TGTGCCAGCAGCTGGGACAGGGTCGGGACCCAGTACTTC

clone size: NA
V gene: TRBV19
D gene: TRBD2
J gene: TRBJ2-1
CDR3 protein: CATNMGLAGGQFF
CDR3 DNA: TGTGCCACCAACATGGGACTAGCGGGGGGGCAGTTCTTC

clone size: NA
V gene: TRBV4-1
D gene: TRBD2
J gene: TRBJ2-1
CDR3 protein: CASSLHRLAGDNEQFF
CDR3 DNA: TGCGCCAGCAGCTTACACAGACTAGCGGGGGACAATGAGCAGTTCTTC

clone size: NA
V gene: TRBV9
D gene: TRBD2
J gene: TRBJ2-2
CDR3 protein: CASSVLAGGSGTGELFF
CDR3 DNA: TGTGCCAGCAGCGTTCTAGCGGGGGGTTCCGGCACCGGGGAGCTGTTTTTT

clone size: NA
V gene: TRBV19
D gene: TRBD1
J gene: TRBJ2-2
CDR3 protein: CASSKGTEINTGELFF
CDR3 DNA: TGTGCCAGTAGTAAAGGGACAGAAATCAACACCGGGGAGCTGTTTTTT

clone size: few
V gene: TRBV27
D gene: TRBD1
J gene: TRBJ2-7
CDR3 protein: CASRKQGAIYEQYF
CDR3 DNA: TGTGCCAGCAGAAAACAGGGGGCTATATACGAGCAGTACTTC

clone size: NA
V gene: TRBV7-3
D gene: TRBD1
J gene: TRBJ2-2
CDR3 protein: CASSIQGFTGELFF
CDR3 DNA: TGTGCCAGCAGCATACAGGGGTTCACCGGGGAGCTGTTTTTT

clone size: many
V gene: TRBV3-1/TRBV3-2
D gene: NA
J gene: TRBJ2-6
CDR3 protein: CASSPWGGQVGGANVLTF
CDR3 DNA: TGTGCCAGCAGCCCATGGGGGGGGCAGGTTGGTGGGGCCAACGTCCTGACTTTC

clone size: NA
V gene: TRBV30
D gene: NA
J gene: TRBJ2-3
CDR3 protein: CAWNRGSQDTQYF
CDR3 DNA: TGTGCCTGGAATCGGGGTTCCCAAGATACGCAGTATTTT

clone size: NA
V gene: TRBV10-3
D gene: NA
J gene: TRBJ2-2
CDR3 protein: CAITGLLDTGELFF
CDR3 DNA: TGTGCCATCACTGGACTTCTAGACACCGGGGAGCTGTTTTTT

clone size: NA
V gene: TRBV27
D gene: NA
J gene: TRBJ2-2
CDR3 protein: CASSVLQGINTGELFF
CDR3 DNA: TGTGCCAGCAGCGTATTACAGGGAATCAACACCGGGGAGCTGTTTTTT

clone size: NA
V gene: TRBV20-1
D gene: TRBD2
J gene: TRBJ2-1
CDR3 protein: CSASLGTSSLLASYNEQFF
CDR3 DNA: TGCAGTGCTAGTCTCGGGACTAGCAGTCTGTTAGCTAGTTACAATGAGCAGTTCTTC

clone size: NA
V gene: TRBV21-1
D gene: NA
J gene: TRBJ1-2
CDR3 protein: CASSKVVQAPPFF
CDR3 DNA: TGTGCCAGCAGCAAGGTCGTACAGGCCCCCCCCTTCTTT

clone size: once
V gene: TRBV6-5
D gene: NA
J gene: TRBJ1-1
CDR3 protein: CASSRGGHTEAFF
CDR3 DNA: TGTGCCAGCAGTAGGGGGGGGCACACTGAAGCTTTCTTT

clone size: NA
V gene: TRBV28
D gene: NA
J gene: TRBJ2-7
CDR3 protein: CASMQGLYEQYF
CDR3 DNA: TGTGCCAGCATGCAGGGTCTCTACGAGCAGTACTTC

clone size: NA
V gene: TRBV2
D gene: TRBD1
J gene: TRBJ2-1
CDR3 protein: CASSEVFSWDRGGDEQFF
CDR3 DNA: TGTGCCAGCAGTGAAGTGTTCAGTTGGGACAGGGGCGGCGATGAGCAGTTCTTC

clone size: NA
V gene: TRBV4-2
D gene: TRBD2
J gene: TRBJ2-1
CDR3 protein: CASSQDWIRGRAYNEQFF
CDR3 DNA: TGTGCCAGCAGCCAAGATTGGATTCGCGGGAGGGCCTACAATGAGCAGTTCTTC

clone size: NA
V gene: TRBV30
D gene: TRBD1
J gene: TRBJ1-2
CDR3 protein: CAWRDRGGNYGYTF
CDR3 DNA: TGTGCCTGGAGGGACAGGGGGGGTAACTATGGCTACACCTTC

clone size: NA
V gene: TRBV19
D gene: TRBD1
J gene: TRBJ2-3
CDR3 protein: CASSPTGTGNTDTQYF
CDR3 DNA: TGTGCCAGTTCTCCAACCGGGACAGGAAACACAGATACGCAGTATTTT

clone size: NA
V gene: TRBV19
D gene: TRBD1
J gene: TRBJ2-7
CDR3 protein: CASSISHYRQGAYEQYF
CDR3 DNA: TGTGCCAGTAGTATTTCCCACTATCGACAGGGGGCATACGAGCAGTACTTC